Each of the 23 T cell receptor beta chains below was sequenced from the same sample in a study of blood T cell repertoires in COVID-19. The protocol was immunoSEQ multiplex PCR, while the TCRdb copy is restricted to in-frame clones and leaves out a portion. The data hold approximately 230,000 clones, with about 89% observed a single time. The sample consisted of PBMCs or T cells enriched from blood (not recorded which). Source of these receptors: a woman aged 25 to 39 who had recovered from COVID-19.

This chain joins TRBV28 and TRBJ1-1; weak D call: TRBD1 (6 bases). Trimming shortened V by 7 bases and J by 1 base, and 16 bases separated the two germline ends. This CDR3 comprises 15 residues. Germline lookup yields CDR1 MDHEN and CDR2 SYDVKM. The CDR3 DNA reads as TGTGCCAGCACAAGACCGGGACACACGAACACTGAAGCTTTCTTT. It translates to CASTRPGHTNTEAFF.

The chain uses TRBV27 and TRBJ1-5, with TRBD1 identical over 8 bases. J was trimmed by 4 bases and V by 4 bases; bases with no gene match: 6. CDR3 length: 15 amino acids. The germline V gene encodes CDR1 MNHEY and CDR2 SMNVEV (reference sequence). CDR3 in DNA: TGTGCCAGCAGTTCGACGACAGGGGTGAATCAGCCCCAGCATTTT. This gives the protein CASSSTTGVNQPQHF.

The V gene is TRBV25-1, the J gene TRBJ2-5; D may be TRBD1 (6 bases). Germline V gene lookup returns CDR1 MGHDK and CDR2 SYGVNS. The CDR3 is made up of 13 amino acids. V gave up 6 bases and J gave up 5 bases, with 13 bases separating them. The CDR3 DNA reads as TGTGCCAGCAGCACAGGGTCGTGGGAGACCCAGTACTTC. It codes for CASSTGSWETQYF.

The chain is built from TRBV27 and TRBJ1-2; TRBD1 is a possible D gene (6 bases). Germline CDR1 reads MNHEY; CDR2 reads SMNVEV (reference sequence). Trimming removed 4 bases at V and 8 bases at J, with 20 bases between. CDR3 size: 15 residues. CDR3 region: CASSSGWARGEGYTF. Here the CDR3 DNA reads TGTGCCAGCAGTTCGGGATGGGCCAGGGGCGAGGGCTACACCTTC.

This clone was detected only a few times. J is TRBJ2-3 and V is TRBV11-2; the match to TRBD2 covers 10 bases. The CDR3 has 15 amino acids. The germline gives CDR1 SGHAT, CDR2 FQNNGV. Germline trimming cut 1 base from V and 5 bases from J; bases unmatched to any gene: 3. The CDR3: CASSLGLAGVDTQYF. CDR3 DNA sequence: TGTGCCAGCAGCTTAGGGCTAGCGGGAGTAGATACGCAGTATTTT. Complete variable domain (other parts from reference TRBV11-2 and TRBJ2-3): EAGVAQSPRYKIIEKRQSVAFWCNPISGHATLYWYQQILGQGPKLLIQFQNNGVVDDSQLPKDRFSAERLKGVDSTLKIQPAKLEDSAVYLCASSLGLAGVDTQYFGPGTRLTVL.

The chain uses TRBV9 and TRBJ1-3, with 8 bases fitting TRBD1. The CDR3 sequence is 16 residues long. V was pared by 2 bases and J by 0 bases, with 4 bases of the junction left unmatched. CDR1 is SGDLS, CDR2 YYNGEE, per germline. CDR3 protein: CASSVSDRASGNTIYF. The CDR3 region has the DNA TGTGCCAGCAGCGTTTCGGACAGGGCCTCTGGAAACACCATATATTTT.

This rearrangement joins TRBV10-1 to TRBJ2-3; D may be TRBD2 (5 bases). Germline V gives CDR1 WNHNN, CDR2 SYGVQD (reference sequence). V was cut by 9 bases and J by 2 bases, with 27 bases left in between. The length of the CDR3 is 18 residues. For the CDR3, the DNA is TGCGCCAGTGCCAGCCGACGGGGTGGCCAGACGAACACAGATACGCAGTATTTT. This gives the protein CASASRRGGQTNTDTQYF.

This clone came up once. Other DNA sequences in this specimen translate into the identical CDR3. This chain uses TRBV18 with TRBJ2-3, with a possible D match to TRBD1 (6 bases). Germline assignment: CDR1 KGHSH and CDR2 LQKENI. The ends were cut back, 3 bases at V and 1 base at J, with 8 bases in the middle. The CDR3 loop spans 14 amino acids. CDR3 amino acids: CASSPRQGTDTQYF. The CDR3 bases are TGTGCCAGCTCACCTCGACAGGGCACAGATACGCAGTATTTT.

The chain uses TRBV9 and TRBJ2-3; TRBD1 aligns across 7 bases. V gave up 0 bases and J gave up 3 bases; unmatched junction bases: 4. Germline V lookup: CDR1 SGDLS, CDR2 YYNGEE. This CDR3 has 15 residues. The CDR3 loop is CASSVDEGATDTQYF. The CDR3 DNA sequence: TGTGCCAGCAGCGTAGATGAGGGGGCAACAGATACGCAGTATTTT.

This clone was seen a single time. J is TRBJ2-7 and V is TRBV27; D perhaps matches TRBD2 (5 bases). The CDR3 consists of 12 residues. Germline CDR1 MNHEY, CDR2 SMNVEV (reference sequence). V dropped 10 bases and J dropped 6 bases, with 16 bases sitting between them. In DNA form, the CDR3 reads TGTGCCACCCGACGAGGGCCCATCGAGCAGTACTTC. This sequence encodes CATRRGPIEQYF.

This chain uses TRBV6-2 or TRBV6-3 with TRBJ2-3, with 10 positions matching TRBD2. The CDR3 contains 15 residues. With 0 bases clipped from V and 10 bases from J, the junction kept 7 bases outside the gene matches. From germline, CDR1 is MNHEY and CDR2 SVGEGT. The CDR3 coding sequence is TGTGCCAGCAGTTACTCATCCCTAGCGGGAGCCGCGCAGTATTTT. This codes for CASSYSSLAGAAQYF.

The V and J genes are TRBV28 and TRBJ2-6; the D is unclear. With 4 bases removed from V and 0 bases from J, the gap between germline ends came to 10 bases. Germline values: CDR1 MDHEN, CDR2 SYDVKM. The CDR3 has 16 residues. CDR3 residues: CASSSTSSSGANVLTF. Here the CDR3 DNA reads TGTGCCAGCAGTTCTACCTCGAGCTCTGGGGCCAACGTCCTGACTTTC.

The chain joins TRBV14 to TRBJ2-7; 9 bases are a match to TRBD1. With V trimmed by 4 bases and J by 3 bases, 10 bases remained unmatched. Germline CDR1 SGHDN, CDR2 FVKESK. The CDR3 has 16 residues. The CDR3 protein is CASSPRTGVIIYEQYF. The CDR3 DNA reads as TGTGCCAGCAGCCCCCGGACAGGGGTGATTATCTACGAGCAGTACTTC.

This clone turned up a few times. The rearrangement joins TRBV13 to TRBJ2-7; 9 bases align to TRBD2. The CDR3 contains 14 residues. V shed 6 bases and J 3 bases; nucleotides not matched to a gene: 6. CDR1 is PRHDT, CDR2 FYEKMQ, per germline (reference sequence). CDR3 amino acids: CASRTGGRGYEQYF. The CDR3 DNA follows: TGTGCCAGCAGGACCGGCGGGAGGGGCTACGAGCAGTACTTC.

This rearrangement joins TRBV6-5 to TRBJ1-6; D is possibly TRBD1 (6 bases). This CDR3 comprises 14 residues. Germline CDR1 MNHEY, CDR2 SVGAGI. V was cut by 5 bases and J by 6 bases, with 11 bases left in between. For the CDR3, the DNA is TGTGCCAGCAGTCCAGGGGTAGTTAATTCACCCCTCCACTTT. Its translation is CASSPGVVNSPLHF.

V is TRBV9 and J is TRBJ2-1; the D gene is possibly TRBD2 (6 bases). The CDR3 contains 14 residues. The V and J ends lost 0 bases and 9 bases respectively, with 13 bases between them. In germline, CDR1 is SGDLS, CDR2 YYNGEE. The CDR3 is CASSVATGGTEQFF. The CDR3 region has the DNA TGTGCCAGCAGCGTAGCTACCGGGGGAACTGAGCAGTTCTTC.

This chain's CDR3 is CASSPFWRESQPQHF. As DNA, the CDR3 is TGTGCCAGCAGCCCGTTCTGGAGGGAGAGTCAGCCCCAGCATTTT. The rearrangement joins TRBV4-2 to TRBJ1-5; D remains unclear. The CDR3 is made up of 15 amino acids. Trimming pared 4 bases from V and 6 bases from J, leaving 16 bases between. Germline CDR1 and CDR2: LGHNA and YNFKEQ.

This chain uses TRBV28 with TRBJ2-2; TRBD2 aligns across 7 bases. This CDR3 has 14 amino acids. The ends lost 10 bases at V and 2 bases at J; junction bases unmatched: 7. Germline V CDR1 and CDR2: MDHEN, SYDVKM. In DNA form, the CDR3 reads TGTGCCATAGACCGACTAGCTAACACCGGGGAGCTGTTTTTT. This translates into CAIDRLANTGELFF. Complete variable domain (other parts from reference TRBV28 and TRBJ2-2): DVKVTQSSRYLVKRTGEKVFLECVQDMDHENMFWYRQDPGLGLRLIYFSYDVKMKEKGDIPEGYSVSREKKERFSLILESASTNQTSMYLCAIDRLANTGELFFGEGSRLTVL.

V gene TRBV5-6 combines with J gene TRBJ1-5, with D unclear. The CDR3 has 13 residues. Germline V gene sequence: CDR1 SGHDT, CDR2 YYEEEE. The V end was cut by 2 bases, the J end by 4 bases, with 7 bases between. The CDR3 sequence: CASSLGVNQPQHF. The CDR3 DNA sequence: TGTGCCAGCAGCTTAGGAGTAAATCAGCCCCAGCATTTT.

The chain is built from TRBV29-1 and TRBJ2-7; 8 nucleotides match TRBD1. V shed 4 bases and J 0 bases; nucleotides not matched to a gene: 5. Germline CDR1 and CDR2: SQVTM and ANQGSEA. This CDR3 is 14 amino acids long. This chain's CDR3 is CSVGRTGSSYEQYF. CDR3 DNA: TGCAGCGTTGGACGGACAGGGAGCTCCTACGAGCAGTACTTC.

The table lists this clone with a count of one. The chain uses TRBV6-2 or TRBV6-3 and TRBJ1-2; 8 bases are a match to TRBD1. V was pared by 0 bases and J by 3 bases, with 18 bases of the junction left unmatched. The CDR3 has 20 residues. The V gene's germline CDR1 is MNHEY and CDR2 SVGEGT. CDR3 sequence: CASSYSIKTSPGGLDYGYTF. CDR3 DNA sequence: TGTGCCAGCAGTTACTCGATCAAAACTTCTCCAGGGGGCTTGGACTATGGCTACACCTTC.

The V gene is TRBV5-1, the J gene TRBJ1-2; D may be TRBD1 (5 bases). The CDR3 is made up of 15 amino acids. V lost 1 base and J lost 2, with 12 bases in between. Germline-derived CDR1 and CDR2 are SGHRS and YFSETQ. The CDR3 spells CASSLIQGGNYGYTF. In DNA form, the CDR3 reads TGCGCCAGCAGCTTGATCCAGGGTGGGAACTATGGCTACACCTTC.

V gene TRBV28 combines with J gene TRBJ2-3, with TRBD2 matching 12 bases. The CDR3 is 16 residues long. Germline loops: CDR1 MDHEN, CDR2 SYDVKM. With V trimmed by 5 bases and J by 4 bases, 7 bases remained unmatched. CDR3 DNA: TGTGCCAGCAGTCTTCCTAGCGGGAGGGGGGCAGATACGCAGTATTTT. As protein: CASSLPSGRGADTQYF.